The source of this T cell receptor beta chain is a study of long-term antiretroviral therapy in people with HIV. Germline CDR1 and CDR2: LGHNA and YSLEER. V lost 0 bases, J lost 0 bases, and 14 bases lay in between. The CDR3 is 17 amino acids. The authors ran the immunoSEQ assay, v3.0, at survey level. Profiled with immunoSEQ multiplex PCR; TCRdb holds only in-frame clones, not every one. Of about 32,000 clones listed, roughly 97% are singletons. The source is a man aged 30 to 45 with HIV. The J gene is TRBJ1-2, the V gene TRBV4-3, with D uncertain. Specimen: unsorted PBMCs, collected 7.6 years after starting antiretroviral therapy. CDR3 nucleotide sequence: TGCGCCAGCAGCCAAGATGCGGCTGGGGATTCTAACTATGGCTACACCTTC. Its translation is CASSQDAAGDSNYGYTF.